This is a list of T cell receptor beta chains from one sample in a study of cytomegalovirus exposure and HLA in healthy donors. The data were produced by immunoSEQ multiplex PCR, yet TCRdb's version contains in-frame clones alone and is incomplete. The sample has under 150,000 clones, just over 70% seen once. The specimen sequenced was PBMCs. The receptors come from a woman aged 55-70 years in good health and CMV-seropositive. The CDR3 runs from the conserved cysteine through the conserved F or W. Each record gives: J gene, D gene, V gene, clone size, CDR3 DNA, CDR3 protein. D genes are given only for firm matches. Part of the rows lack a size; the others show once, few, many or a class for expanded clones.

J gene: TRBJ1-4; D gene: TRBD1; V gene: TRBV7-8; clone size: -; CDR3 DNA: TGTGCCAGCAGCCACGACAGGGGGGATGGTGAAAAACTGTTTTTT; CDR3 protein: CASSHDRGDGEKLFF
J gene: TRBJ1-2; D gene: TRBD1; V gene: TRBV7-3; clone size: few; CDR3 DNA: TGTGCCAGCAGCCATCACAGGGGGCGAGGCTACACCTTC; CDR3 protein: CASSHHRGRGYTF
J gene: TRBJ1-1; D gene: -; V gene: TRBV6-6; clone size: -; CDR3 DNA: TGTGCCAGCAGCCCCATAACAGATGAAGCTTTCTTT; CDR3 protein: CASSPITDEAFF
J gene: TRBJ2-7; D gene: -; V gene: TRBV14; clone size: few; CDR3 DNA: TGTGCCAGCAGCCAACCTGGCAGTTCCTACGAGCAGTACTTC; CDR3 protein: CASSQPGSSYEQYF
J gene: TRBJ1-4; D gene: TRBD1; V gene: TRBV9; clone size: -; CDR3 DNA: TGTGCCAGCAGCCCACGACCGAACAGGGGGGGTGAAAAACTGTTTTTT; CDR3 protein: CASSPRPNRGGEKLFF
J gene: TRBJ1-5; D gene: TRBD1; V gene: TRBV10-3; clone size: -; CDR3 DNA: TGTGCCATCGGTCGGCAGGGGGCGCAGCCCCAGCATTTT; CDR3 protein: CAIGRQGAQPQHF
J gene: TRBJ2-6; D gene: -; V gene: TRBV19; clone size: -; CDR3 DNA: TGTGCCAGTAGTACCCTCTCTGGGGCCAACGTCCTGACTTTC; CDR3 protein: CASSTLSGANVLTF
J gene: TRBJ1-5; D gene: -; V gene: TRBV29-1; clone size: -; CDR3 DNA: TGCAGCGCTGGGGCGGGGGGTTCGCAGCCCCAGCATTTT; CDR3 protein: CSAGAGGSQPQHF
J gene: TRBJ1-2; D gene: -; V gene: TRBV5-1; clone size: -; CDR3 DNA: TGCGCCAGCAGCCTGGGGACAAGGACTAACTATGGCTACACCTTC; CDR3 protein: CASSLGTRTNYGYTF
J gene: TRBJ2-7; D gene: -; V gene: TRBV2; clone size: -; CDR3 DNA: TGTGCCAGCAACCTCGGCGACACCTACGAGCAGTACTTC; CDR3 protein: CASNLGDTYEQYF
J gene: TRBJ1-3; D gene: -; V gene: TRBV29-1; clone size: -; CDR3 DNA: TGCAGCGCCACAGGAACTGGAAACACCATATATTTT; CDR3 protein: CSATGTGNTIYF
J gene: TRBJ2-3; D gene: TRBD2; V gene: TRBV5-1; clone size: -; CDR3 DNA: TGCGCCAGCTTTCCCGGGACTAGCGGGGGCGCAGATACGCAGTATTTT; CDR3 protein: CASFPGTSGGADTQYF
J gene: TRBJ2-7; D gene: TRBD1; V gene: TRBV18; clone size: -; CDR3 DNA: TGTGCCAGCTCACCCAAGGGACAGGGGGCTCAATACTTC; CDR3 protein: CASSPKGQGAQYF
J gene: TRBJ1-4; D gene: TRBD1; V gene: TRBV29-1; clone size: -; CDR3 DNA: TGCAGCGTCAAAGTGACAGGGGATGCAACTAATGAAAAACTGTTTTTT; CDR3 protein: CSVKVTGDATNEKLFF
J gene: TRBJ2-5; D gene: -; V gene: TRBV5-1; clone size: -; CDR3 DNA: TGCGCCAGCAGCGCGGGGGCCAGCCAAGAGACCCAGTACTTC; CDR3 protein: CASSAGASQETQYF
J gene: TRBJ1-4; D gene: TRBD1; V gene: TRBV16; clone size: -; CDR3 DNA: TGTGCCAGCAGAGGGGGCCTGACTAATGAAAAACTGTTTTTT; CDR3 protein: CASRGGLTNEKLFF
J gene: TRBJ1-6; D gene: -; V gene: TRBV9; clone size: -; CDR3 DNA: TGTGCCAGCAGCCCTGGACAGTATAATTCACCCCTCCACTTT; CDR3 protein: CASSPGQYNSPLHF
J gene: TRBJ2-5; D gene: TRBD2; V gene: TRBV19; clone size: few; CDR3 DNA: TGTGCCAGTAGTACCTCCGGGACTAGCGGGAGGGAGACCCAGTACTTC; CDR3 protein: CASSTSGTSGRETQYF
J gene: TRBJ1-2; D gene: -; V gene: TRBV4-2; clone size: -; CDR3 DNA: TGTGCCAGCAGCCAAGGATTCGGTCCAGGGACTAACTATGGCTACACCTTC; CDR3 protein: CASSQGFGPGTNYGYTF
J gene: TRBJ1-1; D gene: -; V gene: TRBV11-3; clone size: -; CDR3 DNA: TGTGCCAGCAGCTTAATCGGGGGAACTGAAGCTTTCTTT; CDR3 protein: CASSLIGGTEAFF
J gene: TRBJ1-3; D gene: -; V gene: TRBV7-9; clone size: once; CDR3 DNA: TGTGCCAGCAGCTCTACTTCCTCTGGAAACACCATATATTTT; CDR3 protein: CASSSTSSGNTIYF